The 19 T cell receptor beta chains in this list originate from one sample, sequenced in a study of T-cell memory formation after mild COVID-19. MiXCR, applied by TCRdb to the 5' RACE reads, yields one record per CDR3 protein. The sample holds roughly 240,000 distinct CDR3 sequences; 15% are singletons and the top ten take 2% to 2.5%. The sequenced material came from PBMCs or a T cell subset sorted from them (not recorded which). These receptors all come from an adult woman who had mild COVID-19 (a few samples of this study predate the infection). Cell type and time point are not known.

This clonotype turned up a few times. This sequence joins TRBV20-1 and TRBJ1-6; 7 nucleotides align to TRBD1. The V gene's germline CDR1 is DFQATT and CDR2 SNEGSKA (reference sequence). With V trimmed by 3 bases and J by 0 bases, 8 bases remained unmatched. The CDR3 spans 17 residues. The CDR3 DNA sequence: TGCAGTGCTAGCCGGACAGGAGTACTCTCCTATAATTCACCCCTCCACTTT. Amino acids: CSASRTGVLSYNSPLHF.

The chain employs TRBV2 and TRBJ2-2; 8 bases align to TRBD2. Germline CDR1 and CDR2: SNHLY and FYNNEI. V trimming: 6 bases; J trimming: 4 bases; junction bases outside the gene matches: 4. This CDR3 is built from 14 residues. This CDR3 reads CASSQGLVTGELFF. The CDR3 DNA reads TGTGCCAGCAGCCAGGGACTAGTCACCGGGGAGCTGTTTTTT.

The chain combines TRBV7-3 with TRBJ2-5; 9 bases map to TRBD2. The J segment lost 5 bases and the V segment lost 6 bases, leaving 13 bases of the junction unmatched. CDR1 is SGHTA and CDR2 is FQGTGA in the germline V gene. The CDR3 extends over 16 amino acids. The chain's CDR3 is CASRRTGTSLSETQYF. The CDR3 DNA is TGTGCCAGCAGACGCACCGGGACTAGCCTGTCGGAGACCCAGTACTTC.

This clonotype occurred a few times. This CDR3 is CASSAQGWEAFF. CDR3 nucleotides: TGTGCCAGCAGCGCCCAGGGTTGGGAAGCTTTCTTT. The J gene is TRBJ1-1, the V gene TRBV7-2; maybe TRBD1 (5 bases). Deletions cut 5 bases from V and 8 bases from J, with 12 bases between. CDR3 size: 12 residues. The V gene's germline CDR1 is SGHTA and CDR2 FQGNSA. The entire variable domain, with the rest obtained from reference TRBV7-2 and TRBJ1-1, is as follows: GAGVSQSPSNKVTEKGKDVELRCDPISGHTALYWYRQSLGQGLEFLIYFQGNSAPDKSGLPSDRFSAERTGGSVSTLTIQRTQQEDSAVYLCASSAQGWEAFFGQGTRLTVV.

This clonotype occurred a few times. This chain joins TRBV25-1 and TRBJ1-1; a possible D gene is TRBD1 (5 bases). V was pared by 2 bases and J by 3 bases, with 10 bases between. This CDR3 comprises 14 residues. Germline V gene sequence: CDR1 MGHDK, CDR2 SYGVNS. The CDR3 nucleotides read TGTGCCAGCAGTGAAAGGTGGGGGGACACTGAAGCTTTCTTT. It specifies CASSERWGDTEAFF.

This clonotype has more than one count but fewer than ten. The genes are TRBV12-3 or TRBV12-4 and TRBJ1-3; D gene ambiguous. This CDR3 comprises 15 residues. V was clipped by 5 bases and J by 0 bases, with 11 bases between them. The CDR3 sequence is CASSQDRYSGNTIYF. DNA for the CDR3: TGTGCCAGCAGTCAGGACCGATACTCTGGAAACACCATATATTTT.

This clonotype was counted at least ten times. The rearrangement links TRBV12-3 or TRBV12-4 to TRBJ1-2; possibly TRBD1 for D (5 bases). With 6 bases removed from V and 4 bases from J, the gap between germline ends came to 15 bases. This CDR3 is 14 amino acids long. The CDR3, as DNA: TGTGCCAGCAGCCACCCGACAGTTCGCTATGGCTACACCTTC. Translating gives CASSHPTVRYGYTF.

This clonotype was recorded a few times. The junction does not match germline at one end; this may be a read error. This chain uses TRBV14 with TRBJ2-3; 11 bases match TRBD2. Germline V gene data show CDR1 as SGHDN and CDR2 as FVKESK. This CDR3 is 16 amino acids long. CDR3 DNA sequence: TGTGCCAGCAGCCCTTTAGCGGGAGGGAGCAGAGATACGCAGTATTTT. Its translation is CASSPLAGGSRDTQYF. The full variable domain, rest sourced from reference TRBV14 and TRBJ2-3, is EAGVTQFPSHSVIEKGQTVTLRCDPISGHDNLYWYRRVMGKEIKFLLHFVKESKQDESGMPNNRFLAERTGGTYSTLKVQPAELEDSGVYFCASSPLAGGSRDTQYFGPGTRLTVL.

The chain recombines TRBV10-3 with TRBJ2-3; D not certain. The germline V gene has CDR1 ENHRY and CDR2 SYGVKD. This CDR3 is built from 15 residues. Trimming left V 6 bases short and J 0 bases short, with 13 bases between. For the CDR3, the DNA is TGTGCCATCAGCTTGGACGGTGCTAGCACAGATACGCAGTATTTT. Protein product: CAISLDGASTDTQYF.

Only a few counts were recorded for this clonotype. CDR3 DNA sequence: TGTGCCAGCAGTTTACAGTATAGCAATCAGCCCCAGCATTTT. It is translated as CASSLQYSNQPQHF. The V call is TRBV12-3 or TRBV12-4, the J call TRBJ1-5; D gene unclear. V was trimmed by 2 bases and J by 0 bases, leaving 5 bases between them. This CDR3 contains 14 residues.

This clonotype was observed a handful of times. Written as DNA, the CDR3 is TGTGCCAGCAGCTTATTAGTAGCGGGAGGAAGACAGTACTTC. It codes for CASSLLVAGGRQYF. The V call is TRBV7-9, the J call TRBJ2-7; 10 positions agree with TRBD2. Trimming cost V 2 bases and J 10 bases; bases outside gene matches: 8. The CDR3 covers 14 residues. From germline, CDR1 is SEHNR and CDR2 FQNEAQ (reference sequence).

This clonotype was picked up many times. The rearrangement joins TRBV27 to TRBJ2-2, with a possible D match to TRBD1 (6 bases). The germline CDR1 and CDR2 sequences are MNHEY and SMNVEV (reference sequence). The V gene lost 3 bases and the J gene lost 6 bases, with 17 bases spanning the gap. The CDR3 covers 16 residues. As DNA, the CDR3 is TGTGCCAGCAGTTTTTTGTCGGAACAGGGTTCCGGGGAGCTGTTTTTT. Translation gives CASSFLSEQGSGELFF.

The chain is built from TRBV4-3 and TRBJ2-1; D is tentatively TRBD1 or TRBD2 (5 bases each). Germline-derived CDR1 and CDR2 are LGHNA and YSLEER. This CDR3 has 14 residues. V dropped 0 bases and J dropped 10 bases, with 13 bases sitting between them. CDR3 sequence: CASSQDLGVNEQFF. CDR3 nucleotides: TGCGCCAGCAGCCAAGATCTGGGGGTCAACGAGCAGTTCTTC.

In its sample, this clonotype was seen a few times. CDR3 in DNA: TGCAGTGCCGGAGGACTCTCCTACAATGAGCAGTTCTTC. Its protein product is CSAGGLSYNEQFF. This sequence joins TRBV20-1 and TRBJ2-1, with D possibly being TRBD2 (5 bases). Per the germline V gene, CDR1 is DFQATT and CDR2 is SNEGSKA (reference sequence). The CDR3 spans 13 residues. V was cut by 6 bases and J by 0 bases, with 9 bases left in between.

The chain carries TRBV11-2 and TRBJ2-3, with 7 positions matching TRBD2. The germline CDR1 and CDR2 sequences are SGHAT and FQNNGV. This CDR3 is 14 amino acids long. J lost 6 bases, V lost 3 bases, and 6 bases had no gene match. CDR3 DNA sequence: TGTGCCAGCAGCTTGGGCGGGAGTAGGGATACGCAGTATTTT. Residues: CASSLGGSRDTQYF. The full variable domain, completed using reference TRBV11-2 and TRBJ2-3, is EAGVAQSPRYKIIEKRQSVAFWCNPISGHATLYWYQQILGQGPKLLIQFQNNGVVDDSQLPKDRFSAERLKGVDSTLKIQPAKLEDSAVYLCASSLGGSRDTQYFGPGTRLTVL.

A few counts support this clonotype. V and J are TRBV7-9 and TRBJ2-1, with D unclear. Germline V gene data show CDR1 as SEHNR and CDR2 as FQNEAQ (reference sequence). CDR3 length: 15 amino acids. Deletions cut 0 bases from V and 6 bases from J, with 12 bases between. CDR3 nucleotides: TGTGCCAGCAGCTTAGCGTTCGGTCTGTCCAATGAGCAGTTCTTC. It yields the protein CASSLAFGLSNEQFF.

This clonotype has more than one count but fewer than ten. CDR3 protein: CASRAGTSGRIGETQYF. CDR3 coding DNA: TGTGCCAGCAGGGCCGGGACTAGCGGGAGAATAGGAGAGACCCAGTACTTC. J is TRBJ2-5 and V is TRBV7-6, with 14 bases that match TRBD2. The ends lost 6 bases at V and 4 bases at J; junction bases unmatched: 10. CDR3 length: 17 residues. CDR1 and CDR2 from the germline V gene are SGHVS and FNYEAQ.

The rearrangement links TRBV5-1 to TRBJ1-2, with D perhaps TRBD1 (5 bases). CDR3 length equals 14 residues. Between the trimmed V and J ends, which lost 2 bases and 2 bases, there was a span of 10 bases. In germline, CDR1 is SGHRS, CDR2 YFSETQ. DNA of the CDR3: TGCGCCAGCAGCTTCTCGGACAACAACTATGGCTACACCTTC. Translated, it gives CASSFSDNNYGYTF.

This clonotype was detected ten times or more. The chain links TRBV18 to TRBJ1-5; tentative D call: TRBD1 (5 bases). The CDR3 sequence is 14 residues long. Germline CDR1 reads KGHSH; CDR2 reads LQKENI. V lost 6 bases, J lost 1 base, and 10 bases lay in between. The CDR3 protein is CASSQGWSNQPQHF. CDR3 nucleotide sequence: TGTGCCAGCTCGCAGGGTTGGAGCAATCAGCCCCAGCATTTT.